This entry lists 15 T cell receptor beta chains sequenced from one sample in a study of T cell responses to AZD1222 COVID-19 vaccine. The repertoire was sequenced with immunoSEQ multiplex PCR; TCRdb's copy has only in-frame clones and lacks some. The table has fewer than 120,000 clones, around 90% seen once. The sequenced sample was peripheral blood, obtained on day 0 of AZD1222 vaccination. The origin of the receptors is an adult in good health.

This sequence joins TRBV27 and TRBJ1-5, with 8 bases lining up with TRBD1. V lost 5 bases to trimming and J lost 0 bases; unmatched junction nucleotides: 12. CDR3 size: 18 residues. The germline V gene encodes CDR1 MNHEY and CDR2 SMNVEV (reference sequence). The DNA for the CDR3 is TGTGCCAGCAGTGACCGGGGGACAGGCCTTTATAGCAATCAGCCCCAGCATTTT. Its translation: CASSDRGTGLYSNQPQHF.

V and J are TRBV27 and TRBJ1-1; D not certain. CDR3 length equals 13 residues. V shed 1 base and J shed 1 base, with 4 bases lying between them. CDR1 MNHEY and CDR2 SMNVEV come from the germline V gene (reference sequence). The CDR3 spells CASSLYENTEAFF. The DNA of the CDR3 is TGTGCCAGCAGTTTATACGAGAACACTGAAGCTTTCTTT.

The CDR3 DNA sequence: TGTGCTAGTGGTTCCGGGACACCCAATCAGCCCCAGCATTTT. Translating it yields CASGSGTPNQPQHF. The rearrangement joins TRBV12-5 to TRBJ1-5, with D possibly matching TRBD1 (6 bases). The germline V gene has CDR1 LGHNT and CDR2 FRNRAP. V shed 4 bases and J shed 3 bases, with 10 bases lying between them. There are 14 residues in the CDR3.

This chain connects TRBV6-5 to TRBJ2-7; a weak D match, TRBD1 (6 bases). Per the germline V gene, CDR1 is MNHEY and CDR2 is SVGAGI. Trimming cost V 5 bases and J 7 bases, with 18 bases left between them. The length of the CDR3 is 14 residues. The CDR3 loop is CASSPHKTGGEQYF. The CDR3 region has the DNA TGTGCCAGCAGTCCCCACAAGACAGGTGGGGAGCAGTACTTC.

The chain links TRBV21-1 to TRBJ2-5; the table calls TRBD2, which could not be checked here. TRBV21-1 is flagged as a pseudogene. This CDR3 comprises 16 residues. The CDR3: CASSKATLAGRETQYF. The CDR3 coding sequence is TGTGCCAGCAGCAAAGCTACACTAGCGGGTCGGGAGACCCAGTACTTC.

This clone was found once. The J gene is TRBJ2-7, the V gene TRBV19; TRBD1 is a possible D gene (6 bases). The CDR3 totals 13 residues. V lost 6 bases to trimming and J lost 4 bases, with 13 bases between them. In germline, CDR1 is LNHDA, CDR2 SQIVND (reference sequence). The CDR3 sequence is CASSRDKSYEQYF. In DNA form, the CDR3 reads TGTGCCAGTAGCCGGGACAAATCGTACGAGCAGTACTTC.

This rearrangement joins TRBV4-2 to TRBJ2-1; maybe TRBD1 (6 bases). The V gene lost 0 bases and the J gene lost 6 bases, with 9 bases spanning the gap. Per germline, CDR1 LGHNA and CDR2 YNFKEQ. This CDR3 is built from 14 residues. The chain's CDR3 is CASSQDLQGNEQFF. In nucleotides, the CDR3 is TGTGCCAGCAGCCAAGATCTACAGGGCAATGAGCAGTTCTTC.

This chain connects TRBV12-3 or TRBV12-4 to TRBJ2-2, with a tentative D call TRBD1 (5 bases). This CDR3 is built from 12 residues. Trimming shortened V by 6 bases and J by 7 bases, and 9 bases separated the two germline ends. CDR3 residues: CASSPDSGELFF. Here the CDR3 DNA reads TGTGCCAGCAGCCCCGACAGCGGGGAGCTGTTTTTT.

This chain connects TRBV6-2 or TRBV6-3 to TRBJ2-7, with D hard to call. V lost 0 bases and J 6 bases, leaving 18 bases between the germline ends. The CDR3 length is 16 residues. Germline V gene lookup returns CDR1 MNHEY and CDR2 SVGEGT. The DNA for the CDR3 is TGTGCCAGCAGTTACTCTGGGATCTCCCACCCTAGCGAGCAGTACTTC. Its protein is CASSYSGISHPSEQYF.

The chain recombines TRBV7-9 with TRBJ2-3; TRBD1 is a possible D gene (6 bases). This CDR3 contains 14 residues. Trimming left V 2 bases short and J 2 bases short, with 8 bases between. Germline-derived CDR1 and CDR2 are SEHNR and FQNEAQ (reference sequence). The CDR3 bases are TGTGCCAGCAGCTTATACAGGGACACAGATACGCAGTATTTT. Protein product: CASSLYRDTDTQYF.

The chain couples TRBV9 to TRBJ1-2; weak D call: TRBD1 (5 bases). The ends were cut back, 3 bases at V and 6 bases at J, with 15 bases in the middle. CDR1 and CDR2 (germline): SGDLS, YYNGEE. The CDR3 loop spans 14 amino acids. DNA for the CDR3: TGTGCCAGCAGCGCGGGGACGTCCTACGATGGCTACACCTTC. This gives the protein CASSAGTSYDGYTF.

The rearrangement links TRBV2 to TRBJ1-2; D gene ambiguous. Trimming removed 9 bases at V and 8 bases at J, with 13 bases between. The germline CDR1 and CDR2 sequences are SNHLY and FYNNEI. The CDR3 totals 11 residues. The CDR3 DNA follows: TGTGCCAGATTCGACGGGAAAGGCTACACCTTC. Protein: CARFDGKGYTF.

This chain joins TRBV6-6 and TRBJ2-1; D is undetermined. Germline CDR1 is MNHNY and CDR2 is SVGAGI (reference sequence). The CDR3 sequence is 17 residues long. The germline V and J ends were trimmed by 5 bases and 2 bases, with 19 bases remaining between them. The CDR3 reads CASSPDYLEAAYNEQFF. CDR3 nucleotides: TGTGCCAGCAGTCCGGATTATTTAGAGGCCGCCTACAATGAGCAGTTCTTC.

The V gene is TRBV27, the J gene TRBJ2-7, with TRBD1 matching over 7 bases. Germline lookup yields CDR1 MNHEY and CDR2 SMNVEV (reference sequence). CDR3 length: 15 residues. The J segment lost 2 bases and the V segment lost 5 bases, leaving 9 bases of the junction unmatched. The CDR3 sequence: CASSPGQSLTYEQYF. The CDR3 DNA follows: TGTGCCAGCAGTCCGGGACAGAGCCTTACCTACGAGCAGTACTTC.

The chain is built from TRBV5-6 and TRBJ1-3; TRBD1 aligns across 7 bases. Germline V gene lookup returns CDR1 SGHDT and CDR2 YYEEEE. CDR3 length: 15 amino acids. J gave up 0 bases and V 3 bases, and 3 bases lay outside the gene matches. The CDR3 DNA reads TGTGCCAGCAGCTGGGACAGAACCTCTGGAAACACCATATATTTT. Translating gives CASSWDRTSGNTIYF.